The T cell receptor beta chain described here comes from a study of cytomegalovirus exposure and HLA in healthy donors (dated by TCRdb to about 2017). The study in broad terms: In an earlier analysis of fewer than 750 of the donors, less than 350 Gb of sequence data and 117 million unique TCR beta sequences from approximately 180 million T cells were reported. HLA typing covered class I and class II loci at four-digit resolution. An early release that covered some 640 HLA-typed donors contained approximately 320 gigabases of sequencing data and around 80 million unique TCR sequences. The study combined high-throughput TCR immunosequencing, statistical association of individual TCRs with disease status, and machine learning to predict cytomegalovirus infection status. A later analysis re-analyzed previously published TCR beta repertoires from 500 to 700 donors and added high-resolution HLA genotyping to study TCR occurrence patterns. Donor age, sex, ethnicity and CMV serostatus were compiled alongside the repertoire data. The number of donors typed differed by locus, with about 629-640 for A, B, C, DRB1 and DQB1, 522 for DQA1, over 600 for DPA1, and approximately 470 for DPB1. Every discovery cohort repertoire had been produced on one sequencing platform. Using immunosequencing, the study profiled T cell repertoires from fewer than 850 subjects and related those repertoires to cytomegalovirus serostatus. In addition to the first cohort of around 670 subjects, a separate validation cohort of approximately 130 different subjects was used. Among some 410 genotyped donors of the cohort, an average of 235,054 unique TCR beta nucleotide sequences were sequenced per donor, roughly a sixth of them non-productive. A later genetic analysis used genome-wide SNP genotypes for about 65% of the 666 donors, treating that subset as a discovery cohort. The later analysis used no new phenotypic data to find candidate immune exposures, relying instead on TCR beta sequences and their occurrence across donors. Among the approximately 420 genotyped donors, roughly 80% belonged to the genetic ancestry cluster associated with self-reported Caucasian donors. The study aimed to test whether cataloging public T cell receptors could reveal signatures of past pathogen exposure. Because of strong linkage in the cohort, a few DR-DQ haplotypes were treated as single units for association and clustering. An earlier analysis of some 500 of the donors used high-throughput TCR beta sequencing to judge whether each TCR beta V gene segment behaved as functional or pseudogenic.

On this clone: Its target antigen remains unknown. The sample holds no much larger clone one base away, and base qualities are not on file.

Overall study results and their limits: According to a later genetic analysis, donors in an Asian-associated ancestry cluster had fewer N-insertions in productive TCRs than the approximately 700-donor mean. A further reported finding was that TCR beta sequences accurately predicted the HLA-A and HLA-B alleles for most subjects in the first cohort. Seventeen rarely observed V segments, including chromosome 9 orphons, were excluded from the earlier analysis of several hundred of the donors because counts were too low. An earlier analysis of approximately 590 of the donors showed that most TCR beta V segments appeared in productive rearrangements either about 90% or about 30% of the time, which broadly matched IMGT annotations. The only immune exposure information available for the cohort was CMV serostatus. When HLA alleles, especially DR and DQ, strongly co-occurred, TCR associations were difficult to assign to individual alleles. In the study, some 180 TCR beta chains were listed as associated with cytomegalovirus. Correlated functional status among segregating V segments might be attributable to linkage disequilibrium, but an unknown experimental factor could not be ruled out. According to a later analysis, TCR association rates differed among HLA loci, with DRB1 alleles showing the most associated TCRs and HLA-C alleles showing the fewest. Sequencing depth was assumed to be roughly uniform across donors in the presence/absence analyses, though that assumption may not hold. In a later analysis, most CMV-associated TCR beta chains were found to appear HLA-restricted, with HLA associations seemingly driven largely by CMV exposure. The classifier was reported to diagnose cytomegalovirus status with high specificity and sensitivity in both the original cohort and the validation cohort. Because HLA typing was missing for some donors at each locus, association tests included only the typed subset. According to a later analysis, parvovirus B19, influenza, CMV and Epstein-Barr virus appeared linked to several top co-occurrence clusters. The cohort was sequenced for TCR beta chains only, and without alpha or paired-chain data the features that could be detected were limited. At a false discovery rate of 0.05, a later analysis linked roughly 17,000 TCR beta sequences to specific HLA alleles. A cluster of highly shared sequence variants was judged likely to represent a technical artifact of the sequencing pipeline. While some public TCRs were present in many individuals, most TCR sequences turned up only very rarely across donors. A few of the identified cytomegalovirus-associated TCR beta chains were confirmed in vitro to be specific for cytomegalovirus antigens. In a later analysis, HLA-associated TCR beta chains were found to be more clonally expanded and to have lower generation probabilities than equally common non-associated chains. The authors suggested that the approach could potentially be generalized to other disease states and immunological phenotypes. V-gene and J-gene trimming of TCR beta chains was associated with a missense DCLRE1C variant in a later genetic analysis, and the association was replicated in an independent cohort. Because the 87-base-pair reads could not distinguish some IMGT-functional V segments, including TRBV6-2 and TRBV6-3, those segments were excluded.

The cohort comprised under 700 healthy bone marrow donors. At the time of sampling, every cohort member was nominally healthy, though immune exposures that went unrecorded were likely present. The donor tested CMV seropositive and was one of the 289 seropositive cohort members. A peripheral blood sample was provided by each donor, and peripheral blood mononuclear cells were used for TCR beta sequencing. Genomic DNA was extracted from the blood cell samples with the Qiagen DNeasy Blood Extraction Kit. The protocol used for the library was the immunoSEQ multiplex PCR assay. A mixture of 60 forward primers for TCR Vbeta segments and 13 reverse primers for TCR Jbeta segments was used in the multiplex PCR. Amplification of the CDR3 region of rearranged TCR beta genes was performed with a multiplex PCR assay on genomic DNA. On the Illumina HiSeq System, the amplified TCR beta libraries were sequenced as 87-base-pair reads. The original methods were these. In a later analysis, some 80 million unique TCR beta chains were counted across the 500 to 850 repertoires, and roughly 11 million of these chains were shared by at least two donors. To remove PCR and sequencing errors, raw reads were error-corrected and collapsed into unique sequences using a nearest-neighbor algorithm that merged closely related sequences. V, D and J gene segments were assigned by aligning CDR3 sequences to IMGT reference sequences. For a sequence to be retained, at least a six-nucleotide match to both a V gene segment and a J gene segment was required. A rearrangement was called productive if the CDR3 had no stop codons and remained in frame with V and J, and every other rearrangement was called non-productive. CDR3 was defined according to IMGT convention as the region running from the second conserved V-encoded cysteine to the conserved J-encoded phenylalanine. The earlier analysis of 450 to 750 of the donors excluded any sequence lacking an unambiguous match to a single V gene segment. In an earlier analysis of approximately 590 of the donors, V segments were called functional above 56.7% productive rearrangements and were called segregating when the between-donor standard deviation exceeded 5%. A statistical classification framework was built for diagnosing cytomegalovirus status from the catalog of TCR beta chain sequences. A later analysis assigned V and J genes by comparing TCR nucleotide sequences with IMGT/GENE-DB human TR gene sequences. The TCRdist pipeline was used in a later analysis to assign CDR3 sequences and most-parsimonious VDJ recombination scenarios. In a later analysis, each TCR beta chain was defined by its CDR3 amino acid sequence together with its V-gene family, and reads without a unique V-gene family were excluded. In a later analysis, 500 to 700 highly shared, low-generation-probability nucleotide sequences were removed to address suspected cross-contamination and a sequencing artifact. A later analysis calculated a clonal expansion index for each public chain from normalized within-repertoire ranks of inferred template counts. Generation probabilities in a later analysis came from a VDJ recombination model fitted to out-of-frame rearrangements, and those results were checked against IGoR. In a later analysis, TCR-TCR, TCR-HLA and TCR-CMV co-occurrence was scored with hypergeometric tests, and a repertoire-size bias correction was applied to TCR pairs. False discovery rates were estimated in a later analysis by permuting HLA or CMV assignments 20 times. In a later analysis, co-occurring TCRs were grouped with DBSCAN, and TCRdist sequence similarity was added when clustering was performed within HLA-allele-positive subsets. For co-occurrence clustering, repertoires with fewer than 30,000 or more than 120,000 public chains were excluded, along with a handful of repertoires with anomalous nucleotide sharing. TCRdb obtained this table from immuneACCESS and retained in-frame rearrangements with V and J assigned. These tables miss some clones; where compared with another copy, unresolved V genes account for less than half of the shortfall, and the remainder is unexplained. V and J calls and clone size are copied from that table; D and trimming were computed from the DNA. The sample profile shows about 160,000 clones; around 76% of them were found once. The ten biggest clones cover around 6.8% of the sample.

CDR3 length: 14 amino acids, cysteine to phenylalanine. Of the read, only the CDR3 DNA is kept; its 42 bases are in frame from base 1. CDR1 and CDR2 are drawn from the germline V gene (reference sequence): LNHDA, SQIVND. From V the trimming removes 5 bases and from J it removes 6 bases, while the gene matches leave 9 bases of the junction unaccounted for. The clonotype was recovered from a man aged 35 to 55 in good health and CMV-seropositive. In this chain, TRBV19 is recombined with TRBJ1-1; 7 bases in the junction line up with TRBD1. The sample was PBMCs. The CDR3 region has the sequence CASSPGGQVSEAFF. The nucleotide sequence reads as follows: TGTGCCAGTAGTCCAGGGGGTCAAGTCTCTGAAGCTTTCTTT.